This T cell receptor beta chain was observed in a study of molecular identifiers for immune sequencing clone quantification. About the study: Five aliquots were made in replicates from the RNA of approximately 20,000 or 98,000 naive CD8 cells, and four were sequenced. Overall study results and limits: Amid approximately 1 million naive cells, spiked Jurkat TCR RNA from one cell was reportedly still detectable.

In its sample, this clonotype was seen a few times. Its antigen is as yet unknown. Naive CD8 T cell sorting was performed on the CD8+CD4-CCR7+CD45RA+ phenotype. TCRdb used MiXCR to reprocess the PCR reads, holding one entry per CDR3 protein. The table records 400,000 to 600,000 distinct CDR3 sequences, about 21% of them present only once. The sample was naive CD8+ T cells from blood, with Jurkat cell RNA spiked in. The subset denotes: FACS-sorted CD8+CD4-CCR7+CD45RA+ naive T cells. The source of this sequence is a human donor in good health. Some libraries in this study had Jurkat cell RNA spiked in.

The CDR3 here is CASSQVGGTPTDTQYF. DNA for the CDR3: TGCGCCAGCAGCCAAGTTGGGGGAACCCCCACAGATACGCAGTATTTT. The rearrangement joins TRBV4-1 to TRBJ2-3; D tentatively reads TRBD1 or TRBD2 (5 bases each). Germline lookup yields CDR1 MGHRA and CDR2 YSYEKL. The CDR3 totals 16 residues. The V gene lost 1 base and the J gene lost 2 bases, with 13 bases spanning the gap.